Following are 14 T cell receptor beta chains from one sample sequenced in a study of blood T cells in healthy people across ages. The second PCR ran about 6 to 12 cycles with a sample-barcoded 5' primer and J-beta primers. Via MiXCR, TCRdb re-called the 5' RACE reads, giving one row per CDR3 protein. The table has roughly 800,000 distinct CDR3 sequences, about 62% seen once. Sequencing input: blood. Receptors originate from a man aged 25-40 years in good health.

The genes are TRBV12-3 or TRBV12-4 and TRBJ2-3; D may be TRBD1 or TRBD2 (5 bases each). Trimming stripped 6 bases from V and 2 bases from J, with 18 bases between. The CDR3 is 16 amino acids. The CDR3 here is CASRNTGPTNTDTQYF. CDR3 in DNA: TGTGCCAGCAGGAATACGGGGCCCACAAACACAGATACGCAGTATTTT.

The V and J genes are TRBV5-1 and TRBJ2-7, with D tentatively TRBD2 (6 bases). Trimming pared 0 bases from V and 12 bases from J, leaving 16 bases between. Looked up from germline, CDR1 is SGHRS and CDR2 is YFSETQ. This CDR3 is built from 13 residues. The CDR3 DNA reads TGCGCCAGCAGCTTGGGGACACGGGAGACCCGGTACTTC. Protein product: CASSLGTRETRYF.

This chain connects TRBV20-1 to TRBJ1-2; possibly TRBD1 for D (6 bases). With 1 base removed from V and 6 bases from J, the gap between germline ends came to 18 bases. CDR1 and CDR2 (germline): DFQATT, SNEGSKA (reference sequence). The CDR3 has 15 residues. This chain's CDR3 is CSARGETGGDHGYTF. The DNA of the CDR3 is TGCAGTGCTAGAGGCGAGACAGGCGGTGACCATGGCTACACCTTC.

Only one count was recorded for this clonotype. The gene calls are TRBV2 and TRBJ2-2; D call uncertain. Germline assignment: CDR1 SNHLY and CDR2 FYNNEI. Trimming took off 8 bases at V and 2 bases at J, with 18 bases between the two ends. The CDR3 has 16 residues. CDR3 loop: CASRLLVAGNTGELFF. CDR3 coding DNA: TGTGCCAGCCGGCTTCTAGTAGCTGGCAACACCGGGGAGCTGTTTTTT.

V and J are TRBV7-3 and TRBJ2-7, with 13 bases lining up with TRBD2. Germline CDR1 SGHTA, CDR2 FQGTGA. Trimming removed 4 bases from V and 3 bases from J; junction bases left unmatched: 3. The CDR3 spans 15 residues. The CDR3 here is CASSSGLAGVYEQYF. CDR3 coding DNA: TGTGCCAGCAGCTCCGGACTAGCGGGAGTCTACGAGCAGTACTTC.

This chain joins TRBV4-3 and TRBJ2-1; 8 nucleotides match TRBD2. The CDR3 is made up of 15 amino acids. V trimming: 5 bases; J trimming: 4 bases; junction bases outside the gene matches: 7. From germline, CDR1 is LGHNA and CDR2 YSLEER. CDR3 bases: TGCGCCAGCAGCTATACGGGACTAGGGTACAATGAGCAGTTCTTC. Protein product: CASSYTGLGYNEQFF.

The chain uses TRBV6-2 or TRBV6-3 and TRBJ2-4; D is uncertain. The J call is in doubt because the DNA end fits TRBJ2-7 better. This CDR3 has 12 residues. Germline values: CDR1 MNHEY, CDR2 SVGEGT. The CDR3 coding sequence is TGTGCCAGCAGTTACCCCCATTCCGAGCAGTACTTC. This encodes CASSYPHSEQYF.

V and J are TRBV4-1 and TRBJ1-2; D call uncertain. Germline-derived CDR1 and CDR2 are MGHRA and YSYEKL. The CDR3 loop spans 13 amino acids. V was clipped by 0 bases and J by 5 bases, with 7 bases between them. For the CDR3, the DNA is TGCGCCAGCAGCCAAGATCTAGGTTATGGCTACACCTTC. Its protein is CASSQDLGYGYTF.

The rearrangement links TRBV20-1 to TRBJ2-4, with 9 bases lining up with TRBD1. The last part of the DNA fits TRBJ2-7 better; the J call may be wrong. This CDR3 comprises 17 residues. From germline, CDR1 is DFQATT and CDR2 SNEGSKA (reference sequence). The CDR3 loop reads CSAPPGTGWSSVYEQYF. In nucleotides, the CDR3 is TGCAGTGCGCCCCCCGGGACAGGGTGGAGTTCGGTCTACGAGCAGTACTTC.

The chain links TRBV5-1 to TRBJ1-1; maybe TRBD1 (6 bases). This CDR3 region has 14 residues. The V end was cut by 3 bases, the J end by 0 bases, with 9 bases between. Germline CDR1 SGHRS, CDR2 YFSETQ. This CDR3 reads CASSYWDMNTEAFF. The CDR3 DNA follows: TGCGCCAGCAGCTATTGGGACATGAACACTGAAGCTTTCTTT.

The chain links TRBV28 to TRBJ2-7, with TRBD2 identical over 11 bases. The CDR3 runs to 16 residues. Germline assignment: CDR1 MDHEN and CDR2 SYDVKM. V dropped 6 bases and J dropped 3; count of bases not matched to a gene: 10. CDR3 region: CASSADLAGGFYEQYF. CDR3 DNA: TGTGCCAGCAGCGCCGATCTAGCGGGAGGCTTCTACGAGCAGTACTTC.

This chain uses TRBV7-9 with TRBJ2-1, with 13 bases identical to TRBD2. The CDR3 loop spans 19 amino acids. In germline, CDR1 is SEHNR, CDR2 FQNEAQ (reference sequence). The V gene end was trimmed by 0 bases and the J gene end by 7 bases; junction bases not matched to a gene: 12. The CDR3 protein is CASSLASTWTSGRGNEQFF. The CDR3 DNA reads TGTGCCAGCAGCTTAGCGTCCACGTGGACTAGCGGGAGAGGGAATGAGCAGTTCTTC. The variable domain in full, with the rest retrieved from reference TRBV7-9 and TRBJ2-1, is DTGVSQNPRHKITKRGQNVTFRCDPISEHNRLYWYRQTLGQGPEFLTYFQNEAQLEKSRLLSDRFSAERPKGSFSTLEIQRTEQGDSAMYLCASSLASTWTSGRGNEQFFGPGTRLTVL.

The V and J genes are TRBV28 and TRBJ2-1, with TRBD1 identical over 10 bases. Germline V gives CDR1 MDHEN, CDR2 SYDVKM. With V trimmed by 4 bases and J by 7 bases, 7 bases remained unmatched. CDR3 length: 15 amino acids. The CDR3, as DNA: TGTGCCAGCAGTTCCGGACAGGGGGAGATAAATGAGCAGTTCTTC. It is translated as CASSSGQGEINEQFF.

The chain recombines TRBV15 with TRBJ2-1; 8 bases are a match to TRBD2. The CDR3 spans 15 residues. The V segment lost 1 base and the J segment 7 bases; nucleotides outside the gene matches: 6. Germline V gene data show CDR1 as LNHNV and CDR2 as YYDKDF (reference sequence). CDR3 nucleotide sequence: TGTGCCACCAGCAGAGTCGGGAGGGGAGTGAATGAGCAGTTCTTC. It specifies CATSRVGRGVNEQFF.